The T cell receptor beta chain described here comes from a study of CXCR3-negative and CXCR3-positive naive CD8 T cells. Study-wide points: Naive subsets had comparable surface CD5; TCR strength was inferred from TRB CDR3 properties. Relative to CXCR3-negative naive cells, CXCR3-positive naive cells had more hydrophobic TRB CDR3s. Within a donor, both naive subsets shared TRBV-TRBJ usage, unlike memory cells.

Germline V lookup: CDR1 SGHVS, CDR2 FNYEAQ. This CDR3 comprises 14 residues. CD45RO-CCR7+CD27+CD95- was the phenotype of naive CD8+ T cells. In regard to this clonotype: The antigen remains unidentified.

5' RACE that incorporated UMI labels was used to prepare the TRB cDNA libraries. TCRdb reworked the 5' RACE reads into one entry per CDR3 protein, no DNA. This sample's table has about 140,000 distinct CDR3 sequences. The sequenced material came from naive CXCR3+ CD8+ T cells from blood. Specified subset: CD45RO-CCR7+CD27+CD95- naive CD8+ T cells expressing CXCR3 (TNR3+). This clonotype was sampled from a human donor in good health. Some clones in this sample may be carry-over from other donors' samples. The chain has TRBV7-6 and TRBJ2-1. CDR3 protein: CASSHRGSYNEQLF. Based on the CDR3 plus reference TRBV7-6 and TRBJ2-1, the full variable domain is GAGVSQSPRYKVTKRGQDVALRCDPISGHVSLYWYRQALGQGPEFLTYFNYEAQQDKSGLPNDRFSAERPEGSISTLTIQRTEQRDSAMYRCASSHRGSYNEQLFGPGTRLTVL.